The present T cell receptor beta chain was sequenced within a study of T cells expressing NK-cell markers. Study context: Obtained from sorted CD3+CD56+NKG2C+, CD3+CD56+NKG2C- and CD3+CD56-NKG2C+ T cells were the TCR beta repertoires. Most of the eight sequenced donors were HCMV-seropositive; one was seronegative.

In generating TCR beta cDNA, 5'RACE template switching with UMIs was used. After re-calling the 5' RACE reads, TCRdb lists one entry per CDR3 protein, DNA absent. The sample table includes about 460,000 distinct CDR3 sequences. The germline CDR1 and CDR2 sequences are KGHDR and SFDVKD. The CDR3 sequence is 15 residues long. Input material: blood T cells: a sorted CD56 or NKG2C T cell subset, CD4+ or CD8+ T cells, or bulk PBMC T cells (not recorded which). The chain carries TRBV24-1 and TRBJ2-3. This receptor was obtained from a woman between 50 and 59 years old in good health. Here the CDR3 reads CATSDIRTKQDTQYF.